This TCR beta chain comes out of a study of identical twins (dated by TCRdb to about 2016). General notes on the study: TCR alpha and beta repertoires from monozygotic twins, unrelated adults of various ages and cord blood were deep-sequenced to test whether fetal clonotypes persist. To rule out contamination, replicate twin experiments were performed at different times with different library preparation protocols.

Reading from cysteine to phenylalanine, the CDR3 counts 14 amino acids. Only the CDR3 DNA stays, 42 bases, in frame from base 1. The germline ends are 15 bases apart after V is trimmed by 6 bases and J by 3 bases. CDR1 and CDR2 are drawn from the germline V gene: KGHSH, LQKENI. Only healthy Caucasian donors were included. Three pairs of female monozygotic twins, all aged 18 to 29 years, made up the twin cohort. Peripheral blood mononuclear cells were the source from which RNA for the TCR libraries was isolated. Libraries were made using 5' RACE. For sequencing, an Illumina HiSeq 2000 was employed. A universal primer binding site was introduced by template switching, and a unique molecular identifier was present in the final cDNA, enabling accurate counting of TCR cDNA molecules. Specific primers in the conserved constant-segment region were used to synthesize first-strand cDNA for the TCR alpha and beta chains. To control for contamination, every cDNA library was double barcoded, receiving both a SMART-Mk sample barcode and Illumina barcodes. TruSeq adapter sequences along with Illumina sample barcodes were introduced in two successive PCR steps. The TCR alpha and beta cDNA libraries were sequenced on the Illumina HiSeq platform using custom primers. Per the authors' processing: Unique molecular identifiers were extracted from raw reads with MiGEC, and CDR3 positions were determined with MiXCR. For each individual, recombination models were inferred using an EM algorithm with the repgenHMM and IGoR tools. The tcR package in R was used for shared clonotype analysis, with sharing normalized by the product of cloneset sizes. To study raw recombination free of thymic and clonal selection effects, out-of-frame nonproductive sequences were analyzed. TCRdb trimmed the raw reads at Q25, called clones with MiXCR and kept productive beta chains. All rows with the same CDR3 protein become a single entry with the most common DNA and genes. Here the V and J calls rest on TCRdb's processing, not on the authors' analysis. Counted in this sample were roughly 690,000 distinct CDR3 sequences; 21% of them appeared once. Around 4.5% of the sample is taken by the ten largest.

This clonotype was seen a handful of times. Its antigen target is currently unknown. It has no much larger one-base neighbor in the sample; base qualities were not kept. Beyond this particular receptor, the publication reports: In monozygotic twins, out-of-frame TCR alpha sharing was systematically underestimated by recombination models, although the models agreed with sharing between unrelated individuals. Compared with coincidental sharing between unrelated individuals, an excess of low generation-probability sequences was observed among out-of-frame TCR alpha sequences shared between twins. Abundant cord blood beta clonotypes had fewer insertions, young adult naive repertoires showed a similar but weaker trend, and memory repertoires showed no such trend. A weaker excess of twin sharing was found in beta out-of-frame sequences because the signal-to-noise ratio was lowered by fewer shared sequences. Because the same donors could not be followed over many years, conclusions were based on cross-sectional statistical analysis. Zero-insertion analyses could be partly confounded by invariant T cells such as MAIT and iNKT, though diverse VJ usage argued against such confounding for most clonotypes.

In addition, the sample was reused for a study of T cells expressing NK-cell markers. As the second publication notes: Three sorted T-cell subsets (CD3+CD56+NKG2C+, CD3+CD56+NKG2C- and CD3+CD56-NKG2C+) from about 8 donors had their TCR beta-chain repertoires profiled. Seven of the eight sequenced donors were HCMV-seropositive and one was HCMV-seronegative. In several experiments an anti-gammadeltaTCR antibody was added to restrict sorting to alphabetaTCR-expressing T cells. In a handful of donors, the dominant CD3+CD56+NKG2C+ clonotypes were among the top 10 CD8+ clonotypes and accounted for about 1.0-7.5% of CD8+ T cells. Those dominant clonotypes were again the most abundant among CD3+CD56-NKG2C+ cells in a handful of donors, at about 28.3-65%. Whether the expanded NKG2C-expressing T cell clones were specific for HCMV antigens was left unclear. All eight donors whose samples were sequenced were randomly selected healthy volunteers, three of them men and five women. HCMV serostatus was determined by detecting HCMV-specific IgG in serum with a commercial ELISA kit. For roughly six donors, bulk peripheral blood T-cell repertoires were additionally sequenced from unsorted PBMC. MIGEC handled demultiplexing of the reads and grouping by UMI, while MiTCR was used to assemble and quantify clonotypes. To exclude erroneous sequences, any TCR cDNA sequence not supported by at least two reads was discarded. Downstream repertoire analysis used the tcR package, and clonotypes were matched across fractions by CDR3 nucleotide sequence plus V segment. Antigen specificity was annotated against VDJdb with VDJmatch, allowing one amino acid substitution in CDR3.

Sequenced: PBMCs. Recombination linked TRBV18 to TRBJ2-7; the D gene cannot be named for sure. This clonotype was sampled from a woman aged 18 to 35 in good health. The CDR3 sequence is CASSPTVGNYEQYF. Here is the DNA: TGTGCCAGCTCCCCAACGGTTGGGAACTACGAGCAGTACTTC.